The present entry profiles one TCR beta chain with its context. The CDR3 length is 15 residues. Germline V gene lookup returns CDR1 SGHTA and CDR2 FQGNSA. Trimming left V 0 bases short and J 7 bases short, with 13 bases between. Libraries were prepared by immunoSEQ multiplex PCR; TCRdb keeps only in-frame clonotypes and omits some of them. Of some 300,000 clones listed, about 90% were seen once; the top ten hold approximately 4%. Ages ranged from about 18 to 100 years, with residence in approximately 23 US areas. Allocation to cohorts depended on clinical history reported by the participants. The data were obtained in a study of blood T cell repertoires in COVID-19. About the research overall: In each case, the material was cDNA or gDNA derived from T cells, B-cell-depleted T cells, or PBMCs.

The sequenced sample was PBMCs or T cells enriched from blood (not recorded which). V is TRBV7-2 and J is TRBJ1-5, with D uncertain. The TCR originated in a woman aged 18 to 35 with acute COVID-19. The CDR3 reads CASSLAGRKRQPQHF. CDR3 DNA: TGTGCCAGCAGCTTAGCGGGCCGGAAAAGGCAGCCCCAGCATTTT.